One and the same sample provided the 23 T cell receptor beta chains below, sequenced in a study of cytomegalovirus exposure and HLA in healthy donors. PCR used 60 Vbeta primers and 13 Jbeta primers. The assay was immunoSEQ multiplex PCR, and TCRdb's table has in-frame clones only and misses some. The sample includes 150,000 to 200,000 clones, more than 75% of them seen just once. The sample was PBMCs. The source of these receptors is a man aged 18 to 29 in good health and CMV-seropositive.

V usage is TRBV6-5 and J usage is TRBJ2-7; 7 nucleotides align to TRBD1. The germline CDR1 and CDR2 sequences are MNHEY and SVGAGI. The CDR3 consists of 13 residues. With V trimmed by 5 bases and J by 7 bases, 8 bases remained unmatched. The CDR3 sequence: CASSNRQGGEQYF. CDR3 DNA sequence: TGTGCCAGCAGTAACCGACAGGGCGGGGAGCAGTACTTC.

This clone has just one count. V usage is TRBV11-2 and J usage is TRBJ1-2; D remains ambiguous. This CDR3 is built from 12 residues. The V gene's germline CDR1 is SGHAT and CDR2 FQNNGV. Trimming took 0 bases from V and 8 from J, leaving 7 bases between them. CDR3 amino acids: CASSLEKSGYTF. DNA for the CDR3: TGTGCCAGCAGCTTAGAGAAGAGCGGCTACACCTTC.

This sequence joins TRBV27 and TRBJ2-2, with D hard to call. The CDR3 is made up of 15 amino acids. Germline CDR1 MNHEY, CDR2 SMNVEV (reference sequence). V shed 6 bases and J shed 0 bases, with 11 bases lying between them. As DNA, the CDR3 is TGTGCCAGCAGCCCAAGCAGGTCGAACACCGGGGAGCTGTTTTTT. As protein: CASSPSRSNTGELFF.

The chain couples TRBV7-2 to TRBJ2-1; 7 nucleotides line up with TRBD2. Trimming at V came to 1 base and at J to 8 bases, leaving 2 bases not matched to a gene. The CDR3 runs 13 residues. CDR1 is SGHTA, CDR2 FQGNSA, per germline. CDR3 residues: CASSLGEGHEQFF. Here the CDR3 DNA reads TGTGCCAGCAGCTTAGGGGAGGGCCATGAGCAGTTCTTC.

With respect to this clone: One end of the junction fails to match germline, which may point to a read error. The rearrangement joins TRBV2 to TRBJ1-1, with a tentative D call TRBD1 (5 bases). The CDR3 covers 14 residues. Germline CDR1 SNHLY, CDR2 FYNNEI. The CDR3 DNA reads TGTGCCAGCAGTGGGACAAGCCTTAACACTGAAGATTTCTTT. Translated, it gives CASSGTSLNTEDFF.

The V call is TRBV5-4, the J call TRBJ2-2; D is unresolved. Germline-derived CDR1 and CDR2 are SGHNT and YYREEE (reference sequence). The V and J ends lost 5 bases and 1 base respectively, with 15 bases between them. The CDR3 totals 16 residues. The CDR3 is CASSPAGLGNTGELFF. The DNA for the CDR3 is TGTGCCAGCAGTCCAGCCGGGTTAGGGAACACCGGGGAGCTGTTTTTT.

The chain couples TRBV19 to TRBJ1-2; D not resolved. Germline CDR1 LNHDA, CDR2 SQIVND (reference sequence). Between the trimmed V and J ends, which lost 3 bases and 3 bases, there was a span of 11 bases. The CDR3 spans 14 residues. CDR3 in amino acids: CASSIGSGDYGYTF. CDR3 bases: TGTGCCAGTAGTATCGGCTCCGGAGACTATGGCTACACCTTC.

The CDR3 sequence: CASTQNLLSSGNTIYF. DNA of the CDR3: TGTGCCAGCACCCAGAACCTTTTATCCTCTGGAAACACCATATATTTT. V and J are TRBV2 and TRBJ1-3; D not certain. The V gene's germline CDR1 is SNHLY and CDR2 FYNNEI. V lost 7 bases and J 0 bases, leaving 16 bases between the germline ends. The CDR3 sequence is 16 residues long.

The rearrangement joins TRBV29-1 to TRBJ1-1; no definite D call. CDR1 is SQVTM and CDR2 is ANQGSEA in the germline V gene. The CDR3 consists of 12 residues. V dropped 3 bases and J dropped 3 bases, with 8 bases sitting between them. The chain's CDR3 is CSVDNVDTEAFF. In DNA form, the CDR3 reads TGCAGCGTTGATAATGTTGACACTGAAGCTTTCTTT.

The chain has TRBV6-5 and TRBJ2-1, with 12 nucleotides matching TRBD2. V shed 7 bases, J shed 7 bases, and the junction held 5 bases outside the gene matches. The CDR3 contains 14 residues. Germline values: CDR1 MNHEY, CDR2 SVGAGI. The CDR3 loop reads CASTGLAGQNEQFF. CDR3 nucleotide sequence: TGTGCCAGCACCGGACTAGCGGGACAGAATGAGCAGTTCTTC.

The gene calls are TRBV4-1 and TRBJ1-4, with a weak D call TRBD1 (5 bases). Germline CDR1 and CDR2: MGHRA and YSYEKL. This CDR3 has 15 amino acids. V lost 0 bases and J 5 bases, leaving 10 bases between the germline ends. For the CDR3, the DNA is TGCGCCAGCAGCCAAGAAGGGACTCTAAATGAAAAACTGTTTTTT. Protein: CASSQEGTLNEKLFF.

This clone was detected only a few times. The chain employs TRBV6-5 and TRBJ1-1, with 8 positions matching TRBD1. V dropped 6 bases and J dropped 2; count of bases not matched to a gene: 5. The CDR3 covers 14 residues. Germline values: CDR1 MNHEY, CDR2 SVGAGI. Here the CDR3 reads CASRVDRGNTEAFF. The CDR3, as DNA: TGTGCCAGCAGAGTCGACAGGGGTAACACTGAAGCTTTCTTT.

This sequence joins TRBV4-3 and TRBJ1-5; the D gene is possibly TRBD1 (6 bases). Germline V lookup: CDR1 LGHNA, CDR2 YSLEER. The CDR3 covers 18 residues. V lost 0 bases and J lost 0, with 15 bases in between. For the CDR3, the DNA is TGCGCCAGCAGCCAAGAGGCCGAGAGGGGGAATAGCAATCAGCCCCAGCATTTT. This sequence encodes CASSQEAERGNSNQPQHF.

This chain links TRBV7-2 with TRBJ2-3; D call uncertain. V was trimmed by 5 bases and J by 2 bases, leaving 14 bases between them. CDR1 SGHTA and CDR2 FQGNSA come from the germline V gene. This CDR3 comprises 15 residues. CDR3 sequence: CASSEDIISTDTQYF. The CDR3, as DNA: TGTGCCAGCAGCGAAGACATAATTTCCACAGATACGCAGTATTTT.

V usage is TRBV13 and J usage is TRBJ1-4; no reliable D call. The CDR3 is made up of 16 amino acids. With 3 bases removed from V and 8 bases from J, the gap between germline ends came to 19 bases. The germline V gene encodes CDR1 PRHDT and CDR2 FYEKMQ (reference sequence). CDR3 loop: CASSFRGWGLGEKLFF. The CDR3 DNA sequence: TGTGCCAGCAGCTTCCGGGGTTGGGGATTGGGGGAAAAACTGTTTTTT.

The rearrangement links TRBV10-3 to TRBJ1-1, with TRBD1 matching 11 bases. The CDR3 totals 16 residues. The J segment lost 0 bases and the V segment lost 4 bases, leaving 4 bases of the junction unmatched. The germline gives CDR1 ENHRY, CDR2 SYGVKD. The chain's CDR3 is CAISGTGGFMNTEAFF. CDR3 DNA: TGTGCCATCAGTGGGACAGGGGGCTTCATGAACACTGAAGCTTTCTTT.

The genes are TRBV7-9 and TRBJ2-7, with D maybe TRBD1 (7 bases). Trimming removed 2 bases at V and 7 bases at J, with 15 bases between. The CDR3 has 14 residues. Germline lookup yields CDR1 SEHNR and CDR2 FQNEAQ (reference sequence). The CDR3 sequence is CASSLQGGLGEQYF. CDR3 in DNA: TGTGCCAGCAGCTTACAGGGGGGATTGGGGGAGCAGTACTTC. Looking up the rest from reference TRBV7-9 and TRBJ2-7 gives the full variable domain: DTGVSQNPRHKITKRGQNVTFRCDPISEHNRLYWYRQTLGQGPEFLTYFQNEAQLEKSRLLSDRFSAERPKGSFSTLEIQRTEQGDSAMYLCASSLQGGLGEQYFGPGTRLTVT.

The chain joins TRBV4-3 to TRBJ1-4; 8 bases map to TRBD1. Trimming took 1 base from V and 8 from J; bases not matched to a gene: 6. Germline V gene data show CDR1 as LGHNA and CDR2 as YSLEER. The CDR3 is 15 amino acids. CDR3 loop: CASSQVGRGLEKLFF. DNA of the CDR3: TGCGCCAGCAGCCAAGTAGGCAGGGGGCTAGAAAAACTGTTTTTT.

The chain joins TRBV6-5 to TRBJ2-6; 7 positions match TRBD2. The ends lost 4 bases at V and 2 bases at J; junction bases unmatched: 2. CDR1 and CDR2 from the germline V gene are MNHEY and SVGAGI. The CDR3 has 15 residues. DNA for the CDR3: TGTGCCAGCAGTTTTGGGGGGGCTGGGGCCAACGTCCTGACTTTC. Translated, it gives CASSFGGAGANVLTF.

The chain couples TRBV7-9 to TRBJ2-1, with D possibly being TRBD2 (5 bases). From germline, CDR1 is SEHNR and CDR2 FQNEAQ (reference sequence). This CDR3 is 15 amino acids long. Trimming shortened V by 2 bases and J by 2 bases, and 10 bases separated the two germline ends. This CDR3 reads CASSLRAGTYNEQFF. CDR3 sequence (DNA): TGTGCCAGCAGCTTAAGAGCCGGGACCTACAATGAGCAGTTCTTC.

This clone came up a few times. CDR3 amino acids: CASSKSIGSSGLPHSYEQYF. The CDR3 bases are TGTGCCAGCAGCAAATCGATCGGAAGTAGCGGGCTACCTCACTCCTACGAGCAGTACTTC. The chain couples TRBV21-1 to TRBJ2-7; TRBD2 is the table's D call, not checked against the DNA. TRBV21-1 is a pseudogene. The CDR3 is 20 amino acids.

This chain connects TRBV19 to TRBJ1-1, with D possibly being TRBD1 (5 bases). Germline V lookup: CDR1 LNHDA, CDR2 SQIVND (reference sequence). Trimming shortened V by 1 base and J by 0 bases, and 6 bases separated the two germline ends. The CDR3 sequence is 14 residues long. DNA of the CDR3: TGTGCCAGTAGTATAGGGACACTGAACACTGAAGCTTTCTTT. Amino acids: CASSIGTLNTEAFF.

The CDR3 region has the DNA TGTGCCAGCAGCTTAAGGACAGGGAACACTGAAGCTTTCTTT. Translating gives CASSLRTGNTEAFF. The chain has TRBV11-2 and TRBJ1-1, with 7 bases matching TRBD1. The junction had 1 base not matched to a gene; V was cut back by 2 bases and J by 1 base. Germline-derived CDR1 and CDR2 are SGHAT and FQNNGV. The CDR3 has 14 residues.